The entry below gives a single TCR beta chain sequence along with its context. The sample comes from a study of blood T cell repertoires in COVID-19. In germline, CDR1 is SGHRS, CDR2 YFSETQ. The CDR3 runs 14 residues. V was trimmed by 0 bases and J by 4 bases, leaving 7 bases between them. Sequenced by immunoSEQ multiplex PCR; TCRdb stores in-frame clones only, minus some. The sample records more than 200,000 clones, 80% to 90% being singletons. The chain uses TRBV5-1 and TRBJ2-2; D is ambiguous. Specimen: peripheral blood. The receptor comes from a man aged 35 to 55 with acute or convalescent COVID-19. This chain's CDR3 is CASSLERLTGELFF. In nucleotides, the CDR3 is TGCGCCAGCAGCTTGGAGCGCCTCACCGGGGAGCTGTTTTTT.